This T cell receptor (beta chain) was found in a study of blood T cell repertoires in COVID-19 (dated by TCRdb to the early 2020s). Background for the entire study: Samples covering the acute and convalescent phases of COVID-19 were provided by collaborators in the United States, Italy and Spain. The prospective study material was composed of cDNA or gDNA derived from T cells, B-cell-depleted T cells, or PBMCs. Subjects who had been exposed to COVID-19, were actively infected with it, or had recovered from it provided the deeply sampled blood TCRbeta repertoires that made up the dataset. The repertoires were released in a freely available public database intended as a resource for research on the immune response to SARS-CoV-2. The samples were drawn from two sources: the first 160 participants of the ongoing ImmuneRACE study, and 1,254 subjects contributed by 6 global collaborators. A de-identified subject ID, COVID-19 status, age in years and sex were almost always included in the sample metadata. Where available, HLA class I and class II types were obtained from metadata supplied by the sample provider rather than from assay-based typing. Broad study findings and their caveats: Clinical and demographic metadata were provided uncurated, with the amount varying by source and participant.

The CDR1 and CDR2 encoded by the germline V gene (reference sequence) are MNHEY and SMNVEV. The CDR3, from cysteine to phenylalanine, totals 16 residues. Only CDR3 DNA is held: 48 bases, read in frame from base 1. Here V drops 5 bases and J drops 7 bases, and the junction holds 10 bases not matched to any gene. Whole blood was collected in K2EDTA tubes by collaborating institutions according to the institutions' own protocols. For TCRbeta analysis, collaborators shipped samples in one of three forms: frozen whole blood, isolated PBMCs, or DNA extracted from either of those sample types. TCRbeta CDR3 regions were amplified from genomic DNA using the immunoSEQ Assay, a bias-controlled multiplex PCR. Concerning the study's data processing: The number of nucleated cells in each sample was estimated from the amplification of reference gene primers within the assay. Sequence reads were collapsed and filtered to measure the absolute abundance of every unique TCRbeta CDR3 rearrangement. Productive Simpson clonality was computed per sample as the square root of Simpson's diversity index over productive rearrangements. Held by TCRdb, this immuneACCESS table contains in-frame sequences only and omits some clones. Under half of the omission traces to an unresolved V gene where checked; the cause of the rest is unknown. That table is the source of V, J and clone size, and D and trimming were worked out from the DNA. The sample table contains about 170,000 clones; only one count was recorded for approximately 87% of them. The leading ten clones occupy roughly 3.6% of the sample.

Regarding this clone: The target of this receptor is not known. There are no base qualities to consult, and no much larger clone falls within one base.

The sequence came from a man younger than 30 with active or convalescent COVID-19. Sequenced material: peripheral blood. The chain links TRBV27 with TRBJ1-5; 11 junctional bases match TRBD1. The CDR3 corresponds to CASSDVGQGVWQPQHF. The sequence in DNA is TGTGCCAGCAGTGACGTGGGACAGGGGGTCTGGCAGCCCCAGCATTTT.